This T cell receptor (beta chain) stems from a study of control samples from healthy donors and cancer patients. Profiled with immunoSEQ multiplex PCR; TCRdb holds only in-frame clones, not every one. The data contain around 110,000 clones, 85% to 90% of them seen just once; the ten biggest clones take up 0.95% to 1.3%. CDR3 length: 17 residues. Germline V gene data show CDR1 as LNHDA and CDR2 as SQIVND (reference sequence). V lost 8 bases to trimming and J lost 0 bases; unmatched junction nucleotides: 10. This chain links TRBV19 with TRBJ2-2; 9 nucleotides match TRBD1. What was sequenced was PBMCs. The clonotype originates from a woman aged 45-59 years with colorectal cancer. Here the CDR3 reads CASQTLYRGPNTGELFF. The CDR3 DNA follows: TGTGCCAGTCAAACCCTGTACAGGGGGCCGAACACCGGGGAGCTGTTTTTT.